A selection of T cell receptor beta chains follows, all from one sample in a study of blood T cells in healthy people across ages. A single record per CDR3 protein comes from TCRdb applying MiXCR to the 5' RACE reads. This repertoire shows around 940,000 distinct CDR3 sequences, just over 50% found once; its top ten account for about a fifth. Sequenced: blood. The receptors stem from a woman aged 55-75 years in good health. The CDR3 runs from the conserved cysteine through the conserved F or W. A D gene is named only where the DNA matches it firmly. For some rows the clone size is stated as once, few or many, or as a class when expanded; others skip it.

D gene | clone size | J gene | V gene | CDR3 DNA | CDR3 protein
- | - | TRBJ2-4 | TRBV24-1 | TGTGCCACCAGTGATCGAGGAAACATTCAGTACTTC | CATSDRGNIQYF
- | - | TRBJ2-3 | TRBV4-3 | TGCGCCAGCAGCCAGAGCGAAACAGATACGCAGTATTTT | CASSQSETDTQYF
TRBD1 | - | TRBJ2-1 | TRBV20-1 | TGCAGTGCGGGACAGGGAGGGGAGATTGAGCAGTTCTTC | CSAGQGGEIEQFF
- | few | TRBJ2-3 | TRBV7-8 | TGTGCCAGCAGCCCGACCTCTTTGGATACGCAGTATTTT | CASSPTSLDTQYF
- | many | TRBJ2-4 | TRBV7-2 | TGTGCCAGCAGCTTAGGACCTACCGGAAACATTCAGTACTTC | CASSLGPTGNIQYF
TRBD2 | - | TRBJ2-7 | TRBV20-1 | TGCAGTGCTAGAAAAGGATGGAGACTAGCGCCTTACGAGCAGTACTTC | CSARKGWRLAPYEQYF
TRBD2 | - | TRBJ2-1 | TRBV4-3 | TGCGCCAGCAGCCTTTTCGACAGCGGGGCCTACAATGAGCAGTTCTTC | CASSLFDSGAYNEQFF
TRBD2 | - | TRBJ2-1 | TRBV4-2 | TGTGCCAGCAGCCGGACTAGCGGGAGATCGCATGAGCAGTTCTTC | CASSRTSGRSHEQFF
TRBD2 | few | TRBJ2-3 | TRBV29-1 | TGCAGCGTTGTTCCGACTAGCGGAAACACAGATACGCAGTATTTT | CSVVPTSGNTDTQYF
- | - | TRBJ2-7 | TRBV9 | TGTGCCAGCAGCGTAATTGTGGGGGCCGAGCAGTACTTC | CASSVIVGAEQYF
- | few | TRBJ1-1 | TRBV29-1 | TGCAGCTCAGCGCGCCCGAACACTGAAGCTTTCTTT | CSSARPNTEAFF
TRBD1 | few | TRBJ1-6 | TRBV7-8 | TGTGCCAGCAGCGCAAGAGGGGGGACAGGGTTATCACCCCTCCACTTT | CASSARGGTGLSPLHF
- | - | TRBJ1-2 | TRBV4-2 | TGTACCAGCAGCCAAGAGGACAGTGGCTACACCTTC | CTSSQEDSGYTF
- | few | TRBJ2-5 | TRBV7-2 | TGTGCCAGCAGCCTCGGGCAGGCGGAACGAGAGACCCAGTACTTC | CASSLGQAERETQYF
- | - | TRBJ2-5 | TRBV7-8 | TGTGCCAGCAGCTTAGTCGGGGTGAGGGAGACCCAGTACTTC | CASSLVGVRETQYF
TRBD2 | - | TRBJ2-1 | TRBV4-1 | TGCGCCAGCAGCCCGAGGCGGGAGTCTGGAAACAATGAGCAGTTCTTC | CASSPRRESGNNEQFF
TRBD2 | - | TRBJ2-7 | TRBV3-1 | TGTGCCAGCAGCCAATCAGCGGGAGGGCACTACAATGAGCAGTACTTC | CASSQSAGGHYNEQYF
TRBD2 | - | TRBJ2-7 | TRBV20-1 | TGCAGTGCTAGACAAGCGGGAAGGGCCTACGAGCAGTACTTC | CSARQAGRAYEQYF
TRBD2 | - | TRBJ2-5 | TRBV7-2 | TGTGCCAGCAGCGCCCGACTAGCGGTACAAGAGACCCAGTACTTC | CASSARLAVQETQYF
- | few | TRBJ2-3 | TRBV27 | TGTGCCAGCTGGGAGTACACAGATACGCAGTATTTT | CASWEYTDTQYF
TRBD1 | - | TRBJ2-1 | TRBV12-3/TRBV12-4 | TGTGCCAGCAGTTTGGGGACAGGCGGGATCGGTGAGCAGTTCTTC | CASSLGTGGIGEQFF
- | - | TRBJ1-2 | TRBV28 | TGTGCCAGCAGGGGGGACATCTCGGGTGGCTACACCTTC | CASRGDISGGYTF
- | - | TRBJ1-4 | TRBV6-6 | TGTGCCAGCAGTCCTGCCTATCTCAAAGGGGAGAATGAAAAACTGTTTTTT | CASSPAYLKGENEKLFF
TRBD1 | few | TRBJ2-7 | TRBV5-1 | TGCGCCAGCAGGTACAGACAGGGGATCGACGAGCAGTACTTC | CASRYRQGIDEQYF
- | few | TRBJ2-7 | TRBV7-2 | TGTGCCAGCAGCCATGGACAGACCTACGAGCAGTACTTC | CASSHGQTYEQYF
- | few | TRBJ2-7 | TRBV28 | TGTGCCAGCAGTGCCAATCGACACTATTCCTACGAGCAGTACTTC | CASSANRHYSYEQYF
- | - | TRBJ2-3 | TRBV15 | TGTGCCACCAGCAGAGGTGGGACCTCGGCAGATACGCAGTATTTT | CATSRGGTSADTQYF
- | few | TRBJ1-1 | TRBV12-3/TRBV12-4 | TGTGCCAGCAGTTTTGGGGTTGCGCGGATGAACACTGAAGCTTTCTTT | CASSFGVARMNTEAFF
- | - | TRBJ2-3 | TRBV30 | TGTGCCTGGAGGTTAGCGGTTAGCACAGATACGCAGTATTTT | CAWRLAVSTDTQYF
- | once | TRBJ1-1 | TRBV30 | TGTGCCTGGAAGGGGGGCCCTAGACAGAACACTGAAGCTTTCTTT | CAWKGGPRQNTEAFF
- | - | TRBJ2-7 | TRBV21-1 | TGTGCCAGCAGCAAAGACCGGGACAGTAACTACGAGCAGTACTTC | CASSKDRDSNYEQYF
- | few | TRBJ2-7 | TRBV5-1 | TGCGCCAGCAGCTTGAGCCGGGACGTATACGAGCAGTACTTC | CASSLSRDVYEQYF
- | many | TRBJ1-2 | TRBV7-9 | TGTGCCAGCAGCTTAGCTCGGGGGGCGTACTATGGCTACACCTTC | CASSLARGAYYGYTF
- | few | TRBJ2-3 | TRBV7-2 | TGTGCCAGCACCGTCAGGGTCACAGATACGCAGTATTTT | CASTVRVTDTQYF
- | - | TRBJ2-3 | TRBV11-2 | TGTGCCAGCAGCTTACTTAGGGGCGTAGATACGCAGTATTTT | CASSLLRGVDTQYF
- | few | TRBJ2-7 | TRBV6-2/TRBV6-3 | TGTGCCAGCAGTTACCCCGACCAGGGGTACGAGCAGTACTTC | CASSYPDQGYEQYF
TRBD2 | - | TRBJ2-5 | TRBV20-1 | TGCAGTGCTCCTACCCCTAGCGGGATAAGTAGTGGGCAGTACTTC | CSAPTPSGISSGQYF
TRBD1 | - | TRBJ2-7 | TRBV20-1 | TGCAGTGCTAGAGTTAGGGGGCTCGACGAGCAGTACTTC | CSARVRGLDEQYF
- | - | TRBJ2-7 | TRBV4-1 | TGCGCCAGCAGCCAAGAAATCCTACCACCCTACGAGCAGTACTTC | CASSQEILPPYEQYF
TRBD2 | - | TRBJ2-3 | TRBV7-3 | TGTGCCAGCAGCTTAAGAGGACTAGCGGTAACTAGCACAGATACGCAGTATTTT | CASSLRGLAVTSTDTQYF
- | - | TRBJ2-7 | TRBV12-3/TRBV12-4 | TGTGCCAGCAGTGTCAGCGGCCGAGGTGGCGAGCAGTACTTC | CASSVSGRGGEQYF
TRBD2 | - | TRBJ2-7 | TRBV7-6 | TGTGCCAGCAGCTCCAACCCGGGACTAGCGTATAACGAGCAGTACTTC | CASSSNPGLAYNEQYF
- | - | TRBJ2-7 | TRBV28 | TGTGCCAACACCACAGGTCGCTACGAGCAGTACTTC | CANTTGRYEQYF
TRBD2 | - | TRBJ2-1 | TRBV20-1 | TGCAGTGCTTTATGGCTAGCGGGTAATGAGCAGTTCTTC | CSALWLAGNEQFF
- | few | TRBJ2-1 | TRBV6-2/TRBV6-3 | TGTGCCAGCAGCCTCGGAGGGAGATCCTACAATGAGCAGTTCTTC | CASSLGGRSYNEQFF
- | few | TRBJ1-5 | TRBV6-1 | TGTGCCAGCAGACTTCTGGCCGGGGGTCAGCCCCAGCATTTT | CASRLLAGGQPQHF
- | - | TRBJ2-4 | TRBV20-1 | TGCAGTGCTAGAGATCTTGAGCTAGCCAAAAACATTCAGTACTTC | CSARDLELAKNIQYF
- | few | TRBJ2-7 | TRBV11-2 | TGTGCCAGCAGCCAAGATGGGGGGCACTACGAGCAGTACTTC | CASSQDGGHYEQYF
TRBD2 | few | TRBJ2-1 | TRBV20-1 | TGCAGTGTGCAGGCTAGCGGGAGGAGGTACAATGAGCAGTTCTTC | CSVQASGRRYNEQFF
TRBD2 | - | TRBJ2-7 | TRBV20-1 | TGCAGTGCCGAAGAGGGTAGCGGGAGCTACGAGCAGTACTTC | CSAEEGSGSYEQYF
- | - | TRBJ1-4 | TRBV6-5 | TGTGCCAGCAGTTATGGTGCGACTAATGAAAAACTGTTTTTT | CASSYGATNEKLFF
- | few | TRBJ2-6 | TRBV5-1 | TGCGCCAGCAGCTTCCGACTTATCAGCTCTGGGGCCAACGTCCTGACTTTC | CASSFRLISSGANVLTF
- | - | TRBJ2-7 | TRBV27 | TGTGCCAGCAGTTCCCACCTAGGCTCCTACGAGCAGTACTTC | CASSSHLGSYEQYF
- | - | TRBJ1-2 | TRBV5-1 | TGCGCCAGCAGAAGGACGGACAGCGGTAACTATGGCTACACCTTC | CASRRTDSGNYGYTF
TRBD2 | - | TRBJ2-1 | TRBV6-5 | TGTGCCAGCACCGGACTAGCGGACTACAATGAGCAGTTCTTC | CASTGLADYNEQFF
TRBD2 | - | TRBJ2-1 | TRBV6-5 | TGTGCCAGCAGACTCGGACTAGCGGGAGTTGAGCAGTTCTTC | CASRLGLAGVEQFF
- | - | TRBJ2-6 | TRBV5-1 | TGCGCCAGCAGCTTGGGGGGGACGGCGCTTAACTCTGGGGCCAACGTCCTGACTTTC | CASSLGGTALNSGANVLTF